This T cell receptor (beta chain) was identified in a study of CD8 T cells in ankylosing spondylitis. The study's findings and limits: Disease-linked clones, CD8+, were relatively rare in peripheral blood. Seven to nine highly homologous variants made up a TCR beta motif that seemed to typify ankylosing spondylitis blood.

This clonotype was seen a handful of times. Its target is not known. The CDR3 covers 12 residues. Germline CDR1 ENHRY, CDR2 SYGVKD. The V end was cut by 7 bases, the J end by 3 bases, with 9 bases between. From the 5' RACE reads, TCRdb called clonotypes with MiXCR, one entry per CDR3 protein. The sample lists about 800,000 distinct CDR3 sequences, 12% seen once, with roughly 0.51% in the top ten. This TCR was recovered from a male donor with ankylosing spondylitis. V usage is TRBV10-3 and J usage is TRBJ1-2; D is perhaps TRBD1 (6 bases). Sequenced input: blood, either unsorted or a sorted T cell fraction (not recorded which). The CDR3 sequence is CAIKGEDYGYTF. The CDR3 DNA follows: TGTGCCATCAAGGGGGAGGACTATGGCTACACCTTC.